This TCR beta chain was captured by sequencing in a study of CD8+ T cells in alopecia areata. Study-wide results and caveats: One nonresponder leaves baseline CD8+ expansion's link to response uncertain. Among the top 100, expanded CD8+ clones, as well as scalp clonality, were significantly decreased by tofacitinib.

Treatment described: oral pan-JAK inhibitor, 5-10 mg twice daily. Sequencing templates came from extracted RNA that was reverse transcribed into cDNA. Clones were read by immunoSEQ multiplex PCR, and TCRdb kept only the in-frame ones, dropping some. The profile shows about 180,000 clones, about 53% of them singletons. Remarks on this clone: The antigen remains undetermined.

The TCR was taken from a human donor with alopecia areata. This sample comprised CD8+ T cells sorted from blood, obtained at week 24, from a patient treated with tofacitinib.

The CDR3 nucleotides are TGCAGCGTTGAAGAGGGCAGGGGGTACTATGGCTACACCTTC. It is translated as CSVEEGRGYYGYTF. V gene TRBV29-1 combines with J gene TRBJ1-2, with TRBD1 matching over 7 bases. Germline values: CDR1 SQVTM, CDR2 ANQGSEA. This CDR3 region has 14 residues. V gave up 0 bases and J gave up 3 bases; unmatched junction bases: 4.